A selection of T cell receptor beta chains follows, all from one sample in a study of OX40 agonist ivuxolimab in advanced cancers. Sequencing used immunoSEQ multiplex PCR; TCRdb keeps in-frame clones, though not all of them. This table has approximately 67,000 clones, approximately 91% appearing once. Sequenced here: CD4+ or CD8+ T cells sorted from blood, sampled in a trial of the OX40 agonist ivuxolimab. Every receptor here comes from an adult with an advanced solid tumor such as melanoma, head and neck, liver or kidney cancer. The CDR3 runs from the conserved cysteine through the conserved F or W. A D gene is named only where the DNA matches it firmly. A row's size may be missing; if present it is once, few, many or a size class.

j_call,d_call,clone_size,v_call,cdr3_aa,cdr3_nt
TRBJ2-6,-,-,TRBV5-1,CASSFSGEGANVLTF,TGCGCCAGCAGCTTCTCGGGGGAAGGGGCCAACGTCCTGACTTTC
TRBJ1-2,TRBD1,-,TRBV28,CASKIPGQATNYGYTF,TGTGCCAGCAAAATACCGGGACAGGCTACTAACTATGGCTACACCTTC
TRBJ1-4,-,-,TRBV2,CASRTVEAEKLFF,TGTGCCAGCCGGACAGTTGAGGCTGAAAAACTGTTTTTT
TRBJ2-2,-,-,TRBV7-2,CASSPGLGLGELFF,TGTGCCAGCAGTCCCGGGCTGGGGTTGGGGGAGCTGTTTTTT
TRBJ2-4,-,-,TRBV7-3,CASSLTGAQNIQYF,TGTGCCAGCAGCTTAACAGGGGCCCAAAACATTCAGTACTTC
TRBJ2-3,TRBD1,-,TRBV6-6,CASSYLQGRTDTQYF,TGTGCCAGCAGTTACCTACAGGGGAGAACAGATACGCAGTATTTT
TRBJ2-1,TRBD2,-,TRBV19,CASRIAGGTYNEQFF,TGTGCCAGTAGGATAGCGGGGGGAACCTACAATGAGCAGTTCTTC
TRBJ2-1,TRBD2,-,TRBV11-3,CASRGTSVSGDEQFF,TGTGCCAGCAGGGGAACTAGCGTCTCCGGGGATGAGCAGTTCTTC
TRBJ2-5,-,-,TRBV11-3,CASSLEETQYF,TGTGCCAGCAGCTTAGAAGAGACCCAGTACTTC
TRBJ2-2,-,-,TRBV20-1,CSEDYTGELFF,TGCAGTGAAGACTACACCGGGGAGCTGTTTTTT
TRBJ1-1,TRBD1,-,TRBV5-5,CASSSLTTGGNTEAFF,TGTGCCAGCAGCTCTCTAACGACAGGGGGCAATACTGAAGCTTTCTTT
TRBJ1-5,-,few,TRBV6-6,CASSFSGTSGQPQHF,TGTGCCAGCAGCTTCTCCGGGACATCAGGTCAGCCCCAGCATTTT
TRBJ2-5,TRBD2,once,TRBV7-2,CASSWTSGSETQYF,TGTGCCAGCAGTTGGACTAGCGGGAGTGAGACCCAGTACTTC
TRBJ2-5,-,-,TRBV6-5,CASSYSRPPQETQYF,TGTGCCAGCAGTTACTCGAGGCCCCCGCAAGAGACCCAGTACTTC
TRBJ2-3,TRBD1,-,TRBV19,CASSPGDSRTDTQYF,TGTGCCAGTAGTCCAGGGGACAGTCGCACAGATACGCAGTATTTT
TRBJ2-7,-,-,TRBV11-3,CASSLGQHHSEQYF,TGTGCCAGCAGCTTAGGGCAGCACCATTCCGAGCAGTACTTC
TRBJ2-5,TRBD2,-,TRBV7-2,CASSFNSAGGPETQYF,TGTGCCAGCAGCTTTAATTCCGCGGGGGGGCCAGAGACCCAGTACTTC
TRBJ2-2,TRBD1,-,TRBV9,CASSQDRANTGELFF,TGTGCCAGCAGCCAGGACAGGGCGAACACCGGGGAGCTGTTTTTT
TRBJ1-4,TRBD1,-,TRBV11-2,CASSLAGQGKLFF,TGTGCCAGCAGCTTAGCCGGACAGGGAAAACTGTTTTTT
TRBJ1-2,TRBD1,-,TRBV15,CATSRDQGEVYGYTF,TGTGCCACCAGCAGAGATCAGGGGGAGGTCTATGGCTACACCTTC
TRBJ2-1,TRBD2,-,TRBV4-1,CASSQEEGLAGRANEQFF,TGCGCCAGCAGCCAAGAGGAGGGACTAGCGGGTCGGGCCAATGAGCAGTTCTTC
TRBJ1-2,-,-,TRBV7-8,CASSFGSQKGDNYGYTF,TGTGCCAGCAGCTTCGGGTCCCAAAAAGGGGATAACTATGGCTACACCTTC
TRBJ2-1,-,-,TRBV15,CATSRPNLQFSSYNEQFF,TGTGCCACCAGCAGACCTAACCTCCAGTTCAGCTCCTACAATGAGCAGTTCTTC
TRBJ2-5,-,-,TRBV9,CASSVGVGPPYF,TGTGCCAGCAGCGTAGGGGTGGGGCCCCCGTACTTC
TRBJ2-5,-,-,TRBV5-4,CASSLMGQETQYF,TGTGCCAGCAGCTTGATGGGCCAAGAGACCCAGTACTTC
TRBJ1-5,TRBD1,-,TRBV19,CASSGTGGSNQPQHF,TGTGCCAGTAGCGGGACAGGGGGGAGCAATCAGCCCCAGCATTTT
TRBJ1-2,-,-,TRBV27,CASSLRGAQINYGYTF,TGTGCCAGCAGTTTACGGGGGGCCCAAATAAACTATGGCTACACCTTC
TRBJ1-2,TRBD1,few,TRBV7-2,CASSTRQGGYTF,TGTGCCAGCAGCACACGACAGGGCGGCTACACCTTC
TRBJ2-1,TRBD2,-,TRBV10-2,CASRLAGGPQEQFF,TGCGCCAGCAGACTAGCGGGAGGGCCACAGGAGCAGTTCTTC
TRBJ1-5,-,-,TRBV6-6,CASSYTYQPQHF,TGTGCCAGCAGTTACACTTATCAGCCCCAGCATTTT
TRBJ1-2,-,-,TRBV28,CASKRGALTNYGYTF,TGTGCCAGCAAACGGGGAGCCCTAACTAACTATGGCTACACCTTC
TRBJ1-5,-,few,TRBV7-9,CASSFDGNQPQHF,TGTGCCAGCAGCTTTGACGGTAATCAGCCCCAGCATTTT
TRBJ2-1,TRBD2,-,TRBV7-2,CASKRTSDYNEQFF,TGTGCCAGCAAAAGGACTAGCGACTACAATGAGCAGTTCTTC
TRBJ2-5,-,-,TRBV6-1,CASSPASRWETQYF,TGTGCCAGCAGTCCAGCGTCCCGATGGGAGACCCAGTACTTC
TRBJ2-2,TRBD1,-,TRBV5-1,CASSLGTGGWTGELFF,TGCGCCAGCAGCTTGGGAACAGGGGGCTGGACCGGGGAGCTGTTTTTT
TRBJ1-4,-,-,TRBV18,CASSVGAGDEKLFF,TGTGCCAGCTCAGTTGGAGCAGGTGATGAAAAACTGTTTTTT
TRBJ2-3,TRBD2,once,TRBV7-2,CASSRQRGGGDTQYF,TGTGCCAGCAGCCGGCAGCGGGGGGGAGGAGATACGCAGTATTTT
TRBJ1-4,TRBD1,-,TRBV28,CASSSDRGVANEKLFF,TGTGCCAGCAGTTCCGACAGGGGGGTAGCTAATGAAAAACTGTTTTTT
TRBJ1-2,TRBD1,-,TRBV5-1,CASSYQTGGNYGYTF,TGCGCCAGCAGCTACCAGACAGGGGGCAACTATGGCTACACCTTC
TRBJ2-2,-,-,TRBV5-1,CASSMTGELFF,TGCGCCAGCAGCATGACCGGGGAGCTGTTTTTT
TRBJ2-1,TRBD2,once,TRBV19,CASRPKPGLAGYNEQFF,TGTGCCAGTAGGCCAAAACCGGGACTAGCGGGCTACAATGAGCAGTTCTTC
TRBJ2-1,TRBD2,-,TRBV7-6,CASTLSSGSYNEQFF,TGTGCCAGCACCCTATCTAGCGGGAGTTACAATGAGCAGTTCTTC
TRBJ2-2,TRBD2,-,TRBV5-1,CASRLAGTSNTGELFF,TGCGCCAGCAGGCTAGCGGGGACCTCGAACACCGGGGAGCTGTTTTTT
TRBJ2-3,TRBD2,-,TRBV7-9,CASSATSGGFTDTQYF,TGTGCCAGCAGCGCAACTAGCGGGGGTTTCACAGATACGCAGTATTTT
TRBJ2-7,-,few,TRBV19,CASSMDSSLYEQYF,TGTGCCAGTAGTATGGACAGCTCCTTGTACGAGCAGTACTTC
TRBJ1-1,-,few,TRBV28,CASSLASRGGNTEAFF,TGTGCCAGCAGCCTAGCCTCCAGGGGCGGGAACACTGAAGCTTTCTTT
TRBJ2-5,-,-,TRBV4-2,CASRPGATTRETQYF,TGTGCCAGCAGACCCGGGGCTACAACGAGGGAGACCCAGTACTTC
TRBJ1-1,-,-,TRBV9,CASSVLPGSTEAFF,TGTGCCAGCAGCGTACTGCCCGGGTCCACTGAAGCTTTCTTT
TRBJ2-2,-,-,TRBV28,CATALRGITNTGELFF,TGTGCCACCGCCTTGCGGGGAATTACGAACACCGGGGAGCTGTTTTTT
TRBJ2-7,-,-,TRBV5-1,CASRTGEFVREQYF,TGCGCCAGCAGGACGGGGGAGTTCGTGCGCGAGCAGTACTTC
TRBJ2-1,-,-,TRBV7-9,CASSLALRLGEQFF,TGTGCCAGCAGCTTAGCGCTACGGCTAGGTGAGCAGTTCTTC
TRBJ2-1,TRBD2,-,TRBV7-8,CASRSGGIYNEQFF,TGTGCCAGTCGAAGCGGGGGGATTTACAATGAGCAGTTCTTC
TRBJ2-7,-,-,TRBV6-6,CASRREGAGYEQYF,TGTGCCAGCAGGAGGGAGGGGGCTGGGTACGAGCAGTACTTC
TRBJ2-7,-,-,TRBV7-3,CASSGSEEQYF,TGTGCCAGCAGCGGCAGTGAGGAGCAGTACTTC
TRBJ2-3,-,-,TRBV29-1,CSVDGAGGDTQYF,TGCAGCGTTGATGGGGCAGGGGGGGATACGCAGTATTTT
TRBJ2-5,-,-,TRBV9,CASSVRDSSRGAQYF,TGTGCCAGCAGCGTGCGGGACAGTTCAAGGGGGGCCCAGTACTTC
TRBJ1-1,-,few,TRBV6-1,CASSEMRRYEAFF,TGTGCCAGCAGTGAAATGAGAAGATATGAAGCTTTCTTT
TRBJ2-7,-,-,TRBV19,CASSTQQVSSYEQYF,TGTGCCAGTAGTACCCAACAGGTTTCTTCCTACGAGCAGTACTTC
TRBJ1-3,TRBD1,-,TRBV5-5,CASSLGQGGSFGNTIYF,TGTGCCAGCAGCTTGGGACAGGGGGGAAGTTTTGGAAACACCATATATTTT